This T cell receptor (beta chain) was captured in a study of cytomegalovirus exposure and HLA in healthy donors. Study results and limitations: In an earlier analysis, in roughly 580 donors, most V segments appeared productive either ~87% or ~30% of the time. A later examination showed that TCR association rates differed by HLA locus, with DRB1 most and HLA-C fewest. What TCR beta sequences reportedly achieved was accurate prediction of HLA-A and HLA-B alleles in most subjects.

This cohort consisted of healthy bone marrow donors. With regard to this clone: The target antigen is unknown.

The PCR was carried out with 60 Vbeta primers and 13 Jbeta primers. Clones were sequenced by immunoSEQ multiplex PCR, and TCRdb holds only the in-frame ones, with some missing. The data hold some 180,000 clones, with roughly four fifths observed a single time. The CDR3 totals 14 residues. CDR1 SGHTA and CDR2 FQGNSA come from the germline V gene. V lost 3 bases and J lost 6; bases outside the gene matches: 5. This chain links TRBV7-2 with TRBJ2-7; 10 bases are shared with TRBD2. The sample taken for sequencing was PBMCs. The TCR was taken from a man younger than 35 in good health and CMV-seronegative. The CDR3 region has the DNA TGTGCCAGCAGCTTCACTAGCGGGATAAGCGAGCAGTACTTC. The encoded protein is CASSFTSGISEQYF.